The 17 T cell receptor beta chains reported below all come from one sample, sequenced in a study of blood T cells in healthy people across ages. Combining a sample-barcoded 5' primer with a J-beta primer mix, a second PCR ran for about 6 to 11 cycles. TCRdb recomputed calls from the 5' RACE reads with MiXCR, one row per CDR3 protein. The sample includes 1.5 million to 2 million distinct CDR3 sequences, around half of them seen just once. Sequenced material: blood. Receptor source: a woman aged 35 to 49 in good health.

This clonotype has only a few counts. This rearrangement joins TRBV28 to TRBJ2-3, with TRBD2 matching over 9 bases. J lost 3 bases, V lost 6 bases, and 4 bases had no gene match. The CDR3 length is 14 residues. CDR1 is MDHEN and CDR2 is SYDVKM in the germline V gene. CDR3 in DNA: TGTGCCAGCAGGCCGCGGGGGGGGACAGATACGCAGTATTTT. Amino acids: CASRPRGGTDTQYF.

The table lists this clonotype with a few counts. The chain links TRBV2 to TRBJ2-5, with a weak D call TRBD2 (5 bases). Germline CDR1 and CDR2: SNHLY and FYNNEI. V was trimmed by 5 bases and J by 5 bases, leaving 9 bases between them. The CDR3 spans 12 residues. CDR3 coding DNA: TGTGCCAGCAGTTCAGCGGCGGAGACCCAGTACTTC. This translates into CASSSAAETQYF. Full variable domain (remainder filled in from reference TRBV2 and TRBJ2-5): EPEVTQTPSHQVTQMGQEVILRCVPISNHLYFYWYRQILGQKVEFLVSFYNNEISEKSEIFDDQFSVERPDGSNFTLKIRSTKLEDSAMYFCASSSAAETQYFGPGTRLLVL.

This chain connects TRBV12-5 to TRBJ2-5; TRBD1 aligns across 9 bases. Per germline, CDR1 LGHNT and CDR2 FRNRAP. Unmatched junction bases numbered 10, after V lost 1 base and J lost 7 bases. CDR3 size: 16 residues. The CDR3 protein is CASGLAGTGTEGTQYF. The CDR3 DNA reads TGTGCTAGTGGTTTGGCCGGGACAGGGACGGAGGGGACCCAGTACTTC. Variable domain in full (rest from reference TRBV12-5 and TRBJ2-5): DARVTQTPRHKVTEMGQEVTMRCQPILGHNTVFWYRQTMMQGLELLAYFRNRAPLDDSGMPKDRFSAEMPDATLATLKIQPSEPRDSAVYFCASGLAGTGTEGTQYFGPGTRLLVL.

This clonotype was seen a handful of times. The chain combines TRBV15 with TRBJ2-5, with D unresolved. CDR3 length: 12 residues. Trimming left V 1 base short and J 4 bases short, with 4 bases between. Germline values: CDR1 LNHNV, CDR2 YYDKDF (reference sequence). The CDR3 reads CATSRVRETQYF. The CDR3 DNA is TGTGCCACCAGCAGAGTCAGAGAGACCCAGTACTTC. Drawing the rest from reference TRBV15 and TRBJ2-5, the complete variable domain is DAMVIQNPRYQVTQFGKPVTLSCSQTLNHNVMYWYQQKSSQAPKLLFHYYDKDFNNEADTPDNFQSRRPNTSFCFLDIRSPGLGDTAMYLCATSRVRETQYFGPGTRLLVL.

The rearrangement joins TRBV4-1 to TRBJ1-5, with 10 bases that match TRBD1. CDR3 size: 17 residues. Germline-derived CDR1 and CDR2 are MGHRA and YSYEKL. V shed 5 bases and J 3 bases; nucleotides not matched to a gene: 10. CDR3: CASSFRPGTGDNQPQHF. Written as DNA, the CDR3 is TGCGCCAGCAGCTTCCGTCCCGGGACAGGGGACAATCAGCCCCAGCATTTT.

This chain uses TRBV29-1 with TRBJ2-1; 7 nucleotides align to TRBD2. After removal of 6 bases from V and 2 bases from J, the junction contained 4 bases not matched to a gene. CDR1 is SQVTM and CDR2 is ANQGSEA in the germline V gene. The CDR3 has 13 amino acids. This CDR3 is CSVDGTTYNEQFF. In DNA form, the CDR3 reads TGCAGCGTGGACGGGACTACCTACAATGAGCAGTTCTTC.

The chain is built from TRBV7-3 and TRBJ2-6; 12 bases line up with TRBD1. There are 18 residues in the CDR3. Trimming at V came to 4 bases and at J to 4 bases, leaving 8 bases not matched to a gene. Looked up from germline, CDR1 is SGHTA and CDR2 is FQGTGA. DNA for the CDR3: TGTGCCAGCAGCTCCTGGGACAGGGGGCAAACCGGGGCCAACGTCCTGACTTTC. Its protein is CASSSWDRGQTGANVLTF.

This clonotype was observed a single time. CDR3 in amino acids: CASSFLMGGGAIEQFF. CDR3 nucleotide sequence: TGTGCCAGCAGCTTTTTAATGGGCGGGGGGGCCATTGAGCAGTTCTTC. The chain employs TRBV7-2 and TRBJ2-1, with 9 bases lining up with TRBD2. Germline loops: CDR1 SGHTA, CDR2 FQGNSA. The J segment lost 9 bases and the V segment lost 3 bases, leaving 12 bases of the junction unmatched. The CDR3 covers 16 residues.

This chain joins TRBV15 and TRBJ2-7, with D perhaps TRBD2 (5 bases). The CDR3 extends over 11 amino acids. Trimming removed 11 bases at V and 5 bases at J, with 13 bases between. From germline, CDR1 is LNHNV and CDR2 YYDKDF (reference sequence). The CDR3 loop is CAPVEVDEQYF. DNA of the CDR3: TGTGCCCCCGTGGAGGTTGACGAGCAGTACTTC.

This clonotype was counted a few times. This chain uses TRBV7-9 with TRBJ2-5; D is unresolved. V gave up 3 bases and J gave up 11 bases, with 19 bases separating them. Per the germline V gene, CDR1 is SEHNR and CDR2 is FQNEAQ (reference sequence). The CDR3 runs 14 residues. Here the CDR3 reads CASSLAGTLSEQYF. The DNA of the CDR3 is TGTGCCAGCAGCTTGGCAGGTACGCTTTCGGAGCAGTACTTC. Supplemented by reference TRBV7-9 and TRBJ2-5, the full variable domain reads DTGVSQNPRHKITKRGQNVTFRCDPISEHNRLYWYRQTLGQGPEFLTYFQNEAQLEKSRLLSDRFSAERPKGSFSTLEIQRTEQGDSAMYLCASSLAGTLSEQYFGPGTRLLVL.

V gene TRBV12-3 or TRBV12-4 combines with J gene TRBJ2-5, with 7 bases matching TRBD1. V was clipped by 6 bases and J by 10 bases; unmatched bases: 11. CDR3 size: 13 residues. CDR3 nucleotide sequence: TGTGCCAGCAGCGGGACAGCCCCCGAGGACCAGTACTTC. Translated: CASSGTAPEDQYF.

The chain recombines TRBV12-3 or TRBV12-4 with TRBJ2-1; D unclear. The CDR3 extends over 13 amino acids. Between the trimmed V and J ends, which lost 7 bases and 8 bases, there was a span of 15 bases. The CDR3 region is CASINGSWDEQFF. For the CDR3, the DNA is TGTGCCAGCATCAACGGAAGTTGGGATGAGCAGTTCTTC.

This rearrangement joins TRBV6-6 to TRBJ1-2; D call uncertain. Germline V CDR1 and CDR2: MNHNY, SVGAGI (reference sequence). The V gene lost 4 bases and the J gene lost 2 bases, with 14 bases spanning the gap. The CDR3 is made up of 15 amino acids. For the CDR3, the DNA is TGTGCCAGCAGTTTTGGCACTCCGGAAAACTATGGCTACACCTTC. Protein: CASSFGTPENYGYTF.

The chain joins TRBV25-1 to TRBJ2-3; a possible D gene is TRBD1 (5 bases). Per the germline V gene, CDR1 is MGHDK and CDR2 is SYGVNS. V was shortened by 2 bases and J by 5 bases, with 11 bases between the two germline ends. There are 14 residues in the CDR3. CDR3: CASSERQGLDTQYF. DNA for the CDR3: TGTGCCAGCAGTGAAAGGCAGGGATTAGATACGCAGTATTTT. Supplemented by reference TRBV25-1 and TRBJ2-3, the full variable domain reads EADIYQTPRYLVIGTGKKITLECSQTMGHDKMYWYQQDPGMELHLIHYSYGVNSTEKGDLSSESTVSRIRTEHFPLTLESARPSHTSQYLCASSERQGLDTQYFGPGTRLTVL.

This clonotype has more than one count but fewer than ten. The chain joins TRBV6-1 to TRBJ1-2; TRBD1 matches 9 bases. The trim removed 7 bases at V and 6 bases at J, leaving 9 bases unmatched. The CDR3 length is 14 residues. CDR1 is MNHNS, CDR2 SASEGT, per germline. CDR3 in DNA: TGTGCCAGCAAGAATACAGGGGGCGCCAATGGCTACACCTTC. Translation gives CASKNTGGANGYTF.

The chain is built from TRBV6-1 and TRBJ2-5; perhaps TRBD1 as D (6 bases). The germline V and J ends were trimmed by 8 bases and 4 bases, with 20 bases remaining between them. Looked up from germline, CDR1 is MNHNS and CDR2 is SASEGT. The CDR3 consists of 15 residues. The CDR3 sequence is CASGYIPGQGETQYF. The CDR3 DNA reads TGTGCCAGCGGCTATATACCGGGACAAGGAGAGACCCAGTACTTC.

This chain links TRBV4-3 with TRBJ2-7; either TRBD1 or TRBD2 may supply D (6 bases each). This CDR3 is 14 amino acids long. The germline V gene has CDR1 LGHNA and CDR2 YSLEER. V lost 1 base and J lost 3, with 10 bases in between. CDR3 amino acids: CASSQGGGIYEQYF. CDR3 DNA: TGCGCCAGCAGCCAAGGAGGGGGGATCTACGAGCAGTACTTC.